These 11 T cell receptor beta chains were sequenced from one sample in a study of OX40 agonist ivuxolimab in advanced cancers. The table came from immunoSEQ multiplex PCR; TCRdb's copy has only in-frame clones and leaves some out. This sample yields tens of thousands of clones, of which more than 80% are seen a single time; approximately 0.5% belongs to the top ten. Sequences were derived from CD4+ or CD8+ T cells sorted from blood, sampled in a trial of the OX40 agonist ivuxolimab. Receptor source: an adult with an advanced solid tumor such as melanoma, head and neck, liver or kidney cancer.

V is TRBV7-9 and J is TRBJ1-1; D remains ambiguous. This CDR3 region has 14 residues. Germline-derived CDR1 and CDR2 are SEHNR and FQNEAQ (reference sequence). Trimming pared 5 bases from V and 2 bases from J, leaving 12 bases between. Here the CDR3 DNA reads TGTGCCAGCAGCCAAGTTCAGATAAACACTGAAGCTTTCTTT. Translating gives CASSQVQINTEAFF. The full variable domain, with the rest looked up from reference TRBV7-9 and TRBJ1-1, is DTGVSQNPRHKITKRGQNVTFRCDPISEHNRLYWYRQTLGQGPEFLTYFQNEAQLEKSRLLSDRFSAERPKGSFSTLEIQRTEQGDSAMYLCASSQVQINTEAFFGQGTRLTVV.

This chain links TRBV5-1 with TRBJ2-1; a weak D match, TRBD2 (5 bases). Germline CDR1 is SGHRS and CDR2 is YFSETQ. V dropped 5 bases and J dropped 1 base, with 13 bases sitting between them. CDR3 length equals 15 residues. The CDR3 DNA follows: TGCGCCAGCAGTCCTCCCGGGATTTCCTACAATGAGCAGTTCTTC. Protein product: CASSPPGISYNEQFF.

The chain employs TRBV6-1 and TRBJ2-5; 9 bases line up with TRBD2. This CDR3 is 16 amino acids long. J gave up 4 bases and V 2 bases, and 8 bases lay outside the gene matches. Looked up from germline, CDR1 is MNHNS and CDR2 is SASEGT. CDR3 sequence reads: CASSEIGLAGRETQYF. CDR3 nucleotide sequence: TGTGCCAGCAGTGAAATCGGCCTAGCGGGACGAGAGACCCAGTACTTC.

The chain combines TRBV7-8 with TRBJ2-1; D is unclear. Trimming took off 5 bases at V and 4 bases at J, with 3 bases between the two ends. CDR1 and CDR2 from the germline V gene are SGHVS and FQNEAQ. The CDR3 has 11 residues. The CDR3 region is CASSAYNEQFF. CDR3 bases: TGTGCCAGCAGCGCATACAATGAGCAGTTCTTC.

The chain recombines TRBV5-1 with TRBJ2-7, with D tentatively TRBD2 (5 bases). The germline V gene has CDR1 SGHRS and CDR2 YFSETQ. Trimming took 3 bases from V and 6 from J, leaving 16 bases between them. The CDR3 sequence is 14 residues long. The chain's CDR3 is CASSWTTSGGEQYF. The CDR3 nucleotides read TGCGCCAGCAGCTGGACGACCTCAGGAGGCGAGCAGTACTTC.

J is TRBJ2-5 and V is TRBV5-6; no clear D. The CDR3 has 14 amino acids. Germline CDR1 and CDR2: SGHDT and YYEEEE. V lost 0 bases and J 4 bases, leaving 10 bases between the germline ends. The CDR3 sequence is CASSLVWSGETQYF. As DNA, the CDR3 is TGTGCCAGCAGCTTGGTCTGGTCCGGAGAGACCCAGTACTTC.

The chain has TRBV9 and TRBJ1-1; D is perhaps TRBD1 (6 bases). Germline lookup yields CDR1 SGDLS and CDR2 YYNGEE. V lost 3 bases to trimming and J lost 0 bases, with 15 bases between them. The CDR3 runs to 16 residues. CDR3 amino acids: CASSAGTNKVNTEAFF. The CDR3 DNA reads as TGTGCCAGCAGCGCCGGGACAAACAAGGTGAACACTGAAGCTTTCTTT. The complete variable domain, with remaining parts taken from reference TRBV9 and TRBJ1-1, reads DSGVTQTPKHLITATGQRVTLRCSPRSGDLSVYWYQQSLDQGLQFLIQYYNGEERAKGNILERFSAQQFPDLHSELNLSSLELGDSALYFCASSAGTNKVNTEAFFGQGTRLTVV.

The chain recombines TRBV5-1 with TRBJ2-5; D perhaps matches TRBD2 (5 bases). Germline assignment: CDR1 SGHRS and CDR2 YFSETQ. V was clipped by 2 bases and J by 5 bases, with 13 bases between them. This CDR3 has 14 residues. The CDR3 protein is CASSFVGSGETQYF. In DNA, the CDR3 is TGCGCCAGCAGCTTCGTGGGTTCGGGGGAGACCCAGTACTTC.

The rearrangement joins TRBV28 to TRBJ2-3; 7 nucleotides line up with TRBD2. Germline V CDR1 and CDR2: MDHEN, SYDVKM. Trimming took 7 bases from V and 3 from J; bases not matched to a gene: 16. CDR3 length equals 17 residues. This chain's CDR3 is CASTPSGEGAQTDTQYF. In nucleotides, the CDR3 is TGTGCCAGCACCCCCTCGGGGGAGGGAGCCCAGACAGATACGCAGTATTTT.

This chain connects TRBV28 to TRBJ1-2, with D maybe TRBD1 (5 bases). CDR3 size: 12 residues. Germline CDR1 and CDR2: MDHEN and SYDVKM. Trimming took off 7 bases at V and 7 bases at J, with 13 bases between the two ends. CDR3 protein: CASTFWGGGYTF. CDR3 nucleotides: TGTGCCAGCACGTTCTGGGGGGGTGGCTACACCTTC.

This clone is a singleton in its sample. The V gene is TRBV4-2, the J gene TRBJ2-3; TRBD2 matches at 7 bases. Trimming at V came to 2 bases and at J to 1 base, leaving 6 bases not matched to a gene. The CDR3 consists of 16 residues. The germline V gene has CDR1 LGHNA and CDR2 YNFKEQ. CDR3 DNA sequence: TGTGCCAGCAGCCAAACACTAGCGACCCGCACAGATACGCAGTATTTT. It encodes CASSQTLATRTDTQYF.